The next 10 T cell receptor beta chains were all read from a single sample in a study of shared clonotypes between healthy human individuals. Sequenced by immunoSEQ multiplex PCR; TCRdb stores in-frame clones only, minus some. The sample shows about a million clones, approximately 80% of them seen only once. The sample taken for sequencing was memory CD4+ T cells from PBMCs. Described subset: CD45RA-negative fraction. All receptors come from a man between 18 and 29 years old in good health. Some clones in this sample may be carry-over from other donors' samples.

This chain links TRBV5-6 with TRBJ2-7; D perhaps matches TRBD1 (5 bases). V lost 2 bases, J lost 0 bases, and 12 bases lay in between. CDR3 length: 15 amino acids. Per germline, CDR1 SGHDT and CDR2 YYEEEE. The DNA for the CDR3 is TGTGCCAGCAGCTTACCCGACAGATCCTCCTACGAGCAGTACTTC. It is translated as CASSLPDRSSYEQYF.

The CDR3 loop reads CASSFRAGNEQFF. DNA for the CDR3: TGTGCCAGCAGCTTTCGGGCGGGAAATGAGCAGTTCTTC. V is TRBV7-2 and J is TRBJ2-1, with D maybe TRBD2 (6 bases). The length of the CDR3 is 13 residues. V shed 3 bases and J shed 7 bases, with 10 bases lying between them. The germline CDR1 and CDR2 sequences are SGHTA and FQGNSA. The full variable domain, with the rest looked up from reference TRBV7-2 and TRBJ2-1, is GAGVSQSPSNKVTEKGKDVELRCDPISGHTALYWYRQSLGQGLEFLIYFQGNSAPDKSGLPSDRFSAERTGGSVSTLTIQRTQQEDSAVYLCASSFRAGNEQFFGPGTRLTVL.

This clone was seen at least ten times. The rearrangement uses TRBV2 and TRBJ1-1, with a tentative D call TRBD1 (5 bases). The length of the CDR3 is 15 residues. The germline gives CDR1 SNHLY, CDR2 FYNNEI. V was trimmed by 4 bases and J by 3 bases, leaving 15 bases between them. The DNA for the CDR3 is TGTGCCAGCAGTGGGCCCTTTGGGGGAGACACTGAAGCTTTCTTT. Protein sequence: CASSGPFGGDTEAFF.

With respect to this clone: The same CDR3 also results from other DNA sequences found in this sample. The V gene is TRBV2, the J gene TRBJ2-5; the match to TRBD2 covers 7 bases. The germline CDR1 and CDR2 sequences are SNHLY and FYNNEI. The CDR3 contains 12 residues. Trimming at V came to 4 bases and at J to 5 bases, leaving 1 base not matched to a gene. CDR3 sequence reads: CASSGEGETQYF. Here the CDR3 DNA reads TGTGCCAGCAGTGGGGAGGGGGAGACCCAGTACTTC.

CDR3 bases: TGTGCCTCCTCGACAGGGATCCCTCCCTACGAGCAGTACTTC. Its translation: CASSTGIPPYEQYF. V usage is TRBV19 and J usage is TRBJ2-7; 7 bases match TRBD1. Germline V gene data show CDR1 as LNHDA and CDR2 as SQIVND (reference sequence). This CDR3 region has 14 residues. The V segment lost 11 bases and the J segment 2 bases; nucleotides outside the gene matches: 12.

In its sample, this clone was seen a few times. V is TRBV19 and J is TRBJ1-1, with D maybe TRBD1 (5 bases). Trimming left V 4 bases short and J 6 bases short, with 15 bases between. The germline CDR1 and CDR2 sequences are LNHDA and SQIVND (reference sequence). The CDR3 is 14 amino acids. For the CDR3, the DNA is TGTGCCAGTAGTAAGGAAGGGGTAAGGGCTGAAGCTTTCTTT. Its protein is CASSKEGVRAEAFF.

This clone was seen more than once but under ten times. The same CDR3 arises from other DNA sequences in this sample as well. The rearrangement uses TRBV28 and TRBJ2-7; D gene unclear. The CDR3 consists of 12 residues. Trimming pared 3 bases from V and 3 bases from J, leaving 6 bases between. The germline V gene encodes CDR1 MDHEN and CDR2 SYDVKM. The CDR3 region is CASSLRDYEQYF. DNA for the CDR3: TGTGCCAGCAGTTTGAGAGACTACGAGCAGTACTTC.

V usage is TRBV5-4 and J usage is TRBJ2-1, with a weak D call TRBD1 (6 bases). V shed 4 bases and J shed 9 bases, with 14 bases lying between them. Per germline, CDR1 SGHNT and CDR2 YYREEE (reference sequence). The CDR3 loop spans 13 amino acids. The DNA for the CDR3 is TGTGCCAGCAGCCCCACAGGGATCGGTGAGCAGTTCTTC. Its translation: CASSPTGIGEQFF. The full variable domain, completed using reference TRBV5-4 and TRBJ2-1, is ETGVTQSPTHLIKTRGQQVTLRCSSQSGHNTVSWYQQALGQGPQFIFQYYREEENGRGNFPPRFSGLQFPNYSSELNVNALELDDSALYLCASSPTGIGEQFFGPGTRLTVL.

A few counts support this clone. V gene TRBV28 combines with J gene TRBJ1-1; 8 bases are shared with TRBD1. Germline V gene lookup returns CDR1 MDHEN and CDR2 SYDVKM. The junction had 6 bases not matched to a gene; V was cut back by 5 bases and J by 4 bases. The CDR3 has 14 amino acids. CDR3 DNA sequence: TGTGCCAGCAGTCCAGGGGGCAGGGGCACTGAAGCTTTCTTT. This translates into CASSPGGRGTEAFF.

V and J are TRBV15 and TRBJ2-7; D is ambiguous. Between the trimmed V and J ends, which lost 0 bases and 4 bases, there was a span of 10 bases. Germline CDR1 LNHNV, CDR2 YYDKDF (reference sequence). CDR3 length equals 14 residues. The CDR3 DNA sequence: TGTGCCACCAGCAGAGATCCCGCCCAATACGAGCAGTACTTC. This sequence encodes CATSRDPAQYEQYF.